This is a list of T cell receptor beta chains from one sample in a study of identical twins. MiXCR was run by TCRdb on the 5' RACE reads, yielding one entry per CDR3 protein. The data show approximately 890,000 distinct CDR3 sequences, 12% seen once. The same data also went into a second study, on yellow fever vaccine responses in identical twins.

Sample: PBMCs. The receptors derive from a woman aged 18-29 years in good health. CDR3s leave out the opening cysteine and the closing phenylalanine or tryptophan. Each record gives: D gene, J gene, V gene, CDR3 protein. The D gene is left open where the match is weak.

d_call: TRBD2; j_call: TRBJ2-5; v_call: TRBV12-3/TRBV12-4; cdr3_aa: ASSFSGSSETQY
d_call: TRBD1; j_call: TRBJ1-3; v_call: TRBV9; cdr3_aa: ASSGQGLSGNTIY
d_call: TRBD2; j_call: TRBJ2-2; v_call: TRBV6-1; cdr3_aa: ASNKGGTRTGELF
d_call: -; j_call: TRBJ1-1; v_call: TRBV2; cdr3_aa: ASSPRVTNTEAF
d_call: -; j_call: TRBJ1-2; v_call: TRBV6-1; cdr3_aa: ASSEIQGRIYGYT
d_call: TRBD2; j_call: TRBJ2-1; v_call: TRBV5-1; cdr3_aa: ASSLVASGRVYNEQF
d_call: TRBD2; j_call: TRBJ2-3; v_call: TRBV12-3/TRBV12-4; cdr3_aa: ANRLAGGNTQY
d_call: -; j_call: TRBJ2-2; v_call: TRBV3-1; cdr3_aa: ASSLLLGTGELF
d_call: TRBD2; j_call: TRBJ2-7; v_call: TRBV11-2; cdr3_aa: ASSRSGGYEQY
d_call: TRBD2; j_call: TRBJ2-5; v_call: TRBV6-2/TRBV6-3; cdr3_aa: ASSSPTSGLAGGRGETQY
d_call: -; j_call: TRBJ2-3; v_call: TRBV6-1; cdr3_aa: ASSPVTTPSTDTQY
d_call: -; j_call: TRBJ1-5; v_call: TRBV3-1; cdr3_aa: ASSQDSGGNQPQH
d_call: -; j_call: TRBJ1-5; v_call: TRBV7-9; cdr3_aa: ASSSTVGNQPQH
d_call: -; j_call: TRBJ2-2; v_call: TRBV10-3; cdr3_aa: AISESGGATGELF
d_call: -; j_call: TRBJ2-5; v_call: TRBV4-1; cdr3_aa: ASSQDGAVLETQY
d_call: TRBD1; j_call: TRBJ2-7; v_call: TRBV2; cdr3_aa: ASLDRVVYEQY
d_call: -; j_call: TRBJ2-3; v_call: TRBV12-3/TRBV12-4; cdr3_aa: ASSAQETYTDTQY
d_call: -; j_call: TRBJ2-2; v_call: TRBV5-1; cdr3_aa: ASSPTTGHTGELF
d_call: -; j_call: TRBJ2-3; v_call: TRBV24-1; cdr3_aa: ATSESIPSTDTQY
d_call: TRBD2; j_call: TRBJ2-3; v_call: TRBV27; cdr3_aa: ASSLMGGSDTQY
d_call: TRBD2; j_call: TRBJ2-3; v_call: TRBV20-1; cdr3_aa: SARPTSGRAWGTDTQY
d_call: -; j_call: TRBJ1-6; v_call: TRBV18; cdr3_aa: ASSISSQSSYNSPLH
d_call: -; j_call: TRBJ2-3; v_call: TRBV6-5; cdr3_aa: ASSYPGVYTDTQY
d_call: -; j_call: TRBJ2-2; v_call: TRBV4-1; cdr3_aa: ASSHPAQNTGELF
d_call: -; j_call: TRBJ2-5; v_call: TRBV12-3/TRBV12-4; cdr3_aa: ASSLWGARETQY
d_call: TRBD2; j_call: TRBJ2-1; v_call: TRBV5-6; cdr3_aa: ASSLMLAGVSGSYNEQF
d_call: TRBD1; j_call: TRBJ2-2; v_call: TRBV12-3/TRBV12-4; cdr3_aa: ASRRDRNPSNTGELF
d_call: TRBD1; j_call: TRBJ2-7; v_call: TRBV29-1; cdr3_aa: SVIPTGSVYYEQY
d_call: -; j_call: TRBJ1-2; v_call: TRBV28; cdr3_aa: ASSLPPDRPLNYGYT
d_call: TRBD2; j_call: TRBJ2-3; v_call: TRBV7-6; cdr3_aa: ASSLSGLAEY
d_call: TRBD2; j_call: TRBJ2-7; v_call: TRBV20-1; cdr3_aa: SARDLTSGVSYEQY
d_call: -; j_call: TRBJ2-1; v_call: TRBV20-1; cdr3_aa: SAGGIGGIAYNEQF
d_call: -; j_call: TRBJ1-6; v_call: TRBV6-6; cdr3_aa: ANSRGWDSPLH
d_call: -; j_call: TRBJ2-2; v_call: TRBV4-2; cdr3_aa: ASSQGTGTGELF
d_call: TRBD1; j_call: TRBJ2-5; v_call: TRBV5-1; cdr3_aa: ASSLILAGGLQETQY
d_call: -; j_call: TRBJ1-2; v_call: TRBV5-1; cdr3_aa: ASSLEGLGYT
d_call: -; j_call: TRBJ1-1; v_call: TRBV5-1; cdr3_aa: ASSQGRRSMNTEAF
d_call: TRBD2; j_call: TRBJ2-1; v_call: TRBV11-1; cdr3_aa: ASSYSPLLAGGGNEQF
d_call: -; j_call: TRBJ2-4; v_call: TRBV29-1; cdr3_aa: SVESSTPSGQY
d_call: TRBD1; j_call: TRBJ2-7; v_call: TRBV5-1; cdr3_aa: ASFDRQGAFYEQY